Listed here are 27 T cell receptor beta chains from one sample, sequenced in a study of CD8+CD57+ T cells in acquired aplastic anemia. Whoever was chosen for sequencing had shown CD8+CD57+ cell expansion by flow cytometry. Genomic DNA served as template for TCR beta VDJ and CDR3 profiling. TCRdb called the reads again in MiXCR, with one record for every CDR3 protein. The data hold around 200,000 distinct CDR3 sequences, with more than 60% observed a single time. Sequenced sample: sorted CD4+, CD8+, or CD8+CD57+ T cells (not recorded which) from PBMCs. The receptors stem from a human donor with aplastic anemia.

This clonotype was picked up a small number of times. CDR3 sequence (DNA): TGTGCCAGCAGCATTACCGGGACTAGGAGATCGGATACGCAGTATTTT. This gives the protein CASSITGTRRSDTQYF. The J gene is TRBJ2-3, the V gene TRBV7-8, with 8 nucleotides matching TRBD2. V lost 5 bases and J lost 6; bases outside the gene matches: 13. CDR3 length: 16 residues. Germline V gene lookup returns CDR1 SGHVS and CDR2 FQNEAQ. Full variable domain (missing parts from reference TRBV7-8 and TRBJ2-3): GAGVSQSPRYKVAKRGQDVALRCDPISGHVSLFWYQQALGQGPEFLTYFQNEAQLDKSGLPSDRFFAERPEGSVSTLKIQRTQQEDSAVYLCASSITGTRRSDTQYFGPGTRLTVL.

The chain employs TRBV7-8 and TRBJ2-3, with 8 bases fitting TRBD2. V trimming: 5 bases; J trimming: 2 bases; junction bases outside the gene matches: 6. This CDR3 is 15 amino acids long. From germline, CDR1 is SGHVS and CDR2 FQNEAQ. The CDR3 DNA follows: TGTGCCAGCAGCATCGGACTAGCCTACACAGATACGCAGTATTTT. It codes for CASSIGLAYTDTQYF.

The sample holds a few counts of this clonotype. The V gene is TRBV24-1, the J gene TRBJ1-5; D might be TRBD1 (5 bases). V lost 4 bases and J lost 0, with 12 bases in between. This CDR3 contains 16 residues. Germline V gene sequence: CDR1 KGHDR, CDR2 SFDVKD. The CDR3 loop reads CATSDPGQPSNQPQHF. CDR3 nucleotides: TGTGCCACCAGTGACCCAGGACAACCTAGCAATCAGCCCCAGCATTTT.

This clonotype was observed at least ten times. The chain carries TRBV14 and TRBJ2-3; 7 bases line up with TRBD1. Germline values: CDR1 SGHDN, CDR2 FVKESK. The CDR3 loop spans 17 amino acids. V was clipped by 4 bases and J by 6 bases; unmatched bases: 16. The DNA for the CDR3 is TGTGCCAGCAGCCGAGAGCGCCAGGGGGAATTAGGGGATACGCAGTATTTT. It encodes CASSRERQGELGDTQYF.

The rearrangement links TRBV29-1 to TRBJ2-7; D gene uncertain. This CDR3 spans 10 amino acids. The germline V gene encodes CDR1 SQVTM and CDR2 ANQGSEA. V lost 6 bases, J lost 4 bases, and 7 bases lay in between. The CDR3, as DNA: TGCAGCGTCGCCGATTACGAGCAGTACTTC. Residues: CSVADYEQYF.

The CDR3 region has the DNA TGCGCCAGCAGCCAACGGGACAGGGTTTACAATGAGCAGTTCTTC. This codes for CASSQRDRVYNEQFF. The chain links TRBV10-1 to TRBJ2-1, with 9 bases aligning to TRBD1. Germline CDR1 and CDR2: WNHNN and SYGVQD (reference sequence). V lost 6 bases, J lost 4 bases, and 7 bases stayed unmatched. The CDR3 is made up of 15 amino acids.

In nucleotides, the CDR3 is TGTGCCAGCAGCTTAGCTACGGGGGACCAAGAGACCCAGTACTTC. It is translated as CASSLATGDQETQYF. The chain is built from TRBV7-9 and TRBJ2-5; the D gene is possibly TRBD2 (6 bases). With 0 bases removed from V and 0 bases from J, the gap between germline ends came to 8 bases. The CDR3 extends over 15 amino acids. The germline CDR1 and CDR2 sequences are SEHNR and FQNEAQ (reference sequence).

This clonotype was counted at least ten times. This chain links TRBV15 with TRBJ1-1, with TRBD1 as a possible D gene (5 bases). Germline V gene sequence: CDR1 LNHNV, CDR2 YYDKDF (reference sequence). Trimming cost V 4 bases and J 0 bases, with 12 bases left between them. The CDR3 contains 15 residues. The CDR3 here is CATSTLDSMNTEAFF. CDR3 coding DNA: TGTGCCACCAGCACCCTTGACAGTATGAACACTGAAGCTTTCTTT.

Of note for this clonotype: The germline gene is not matched at one end of the junction; a read error may be the cause. This chain connects TRBV7-9 to TRBJ1-4, with D unresolved. This CDR3 region has 12 residues. Germline CDR1 SEHNR, CDR2 FQNEAQ (reference sequence). This CDR3 reads CASSLDFEKPSF. CDR3 DNA: TGTGCCAGCAGCTTAGACTTTGAAAAACCGTCCTTT. Supplemented by reference TRBV7-9 and TRBJ1-4, the full variable domain reads DTGVSQNPRHKITKRGQNVTFRCDPISEHNRLYWYRQTLGQGPEFLTYFQNEAQLEKSRLLSDRFSAERPKGSFSTLEIQRTEQGDSAMYLCASSLDFEKPSFGSGTQLSVL.

The chain uses TRBV24-1 and TRBJ1-5; D is undetermined. Trimming took off 9 bases at V and 4 bases at J, with 9 bases between the two ends. Germline CDR1 reads KGHDR; CDR2 reads SFDVKD. This CDR3 is 12 amino acids long. CDR3 sequence reads: CATQTLNQPQHF. CDR3 nucleotides: TGTGCCACCCAGACGCTAAATCAGCCCCAGCATTTT.

The chain recombines TRBV24-1 with TRBJ2-3, with D possibly TRBD1 on 5 matching bases. The CDR3 covers 14 residues. Trimming cost V 5 bases and J 0 bases, with 8 bases left between them. Per germline, CDR1 KGHDR and CDR2 SFDVKD. The CDR3 spells CATSAGLSTDTQYF. CDR3 sequence (DNA): TGTGCCACCAGTGCAGGGCTTAGCACAGATACGCAGTATTTT.

This clonotype was counted a few times. The chain has TRBV10-3 and TRBJ2-3, with D unclear. CDR1 ENHRY and CDR2 SYGVKD come from the germline V gene. The CDR3 covers 11 residues. V lost 7 bases to trimming and J lost 3 bases, with 5 bases between them. CDR3 nucleotide sequence: TGTGCCATCAAAGGAACAGATACGCAGTATTTT. Translation: CAIKGTDTQYF.

This clonotype has ten or more counts. The chain carries TRBV6-1 and TRBJ1-5; 7 nucleotides agree with TRBD1. This CDR3 has 14 amino acids. Germline V gene sequence: CDR1 MNHNS, CDR2 SASEGT. Trimming removed 8 bases from V and 3 bases from J; junction bases left unmatched: 7. The CDR3 coding sequence is TGTGCCAGCGGGACCAGGGGGATCAATCAGCCCCAGCATTTT. This codes for CASGTRGINQPQHF.

This clonotype has at least ten counts. The V and J genes are TRBV10-2 and TRBJ2-3; 8 bases align to TRBD2. The length of the CDR3 is 15 residues. The ends lost 7 bases at V and 1 base at J; junction bases unmatched: 7. Germline V CDR1 and CDR2: WSHSY, SAAADI. CDR3 region: CASTQTGGGTDTQYF. The CDR3, as DNA: TGCGCCAGCACCCAGACGGGGGGGGGCACAGATACGCAGTATTTT.

J is TRBJ2-2 and V is TRBV19; TRBD1 or TRBD2 may be the D gene (7 bases each). Between the trimmed V and J ends, which lost 4 bases and 11 bases, there was a span of 14 bases. Germline lookup yields CDR1 LNHDA and CDR2 SQIVND (reference sequence). The CDR3 consists of 13 residues. The CDR3 here is CASSTQGGFELFF. CDR3 DNA: TGTGCCAGTAGTACCCAGGGGGGGTTTGAGCTGTTTTTT.

This chain links TRBV20-1 with TRBJ2-3, with D perhaps TRBD2 (6 bases). This CDR3 is 13 amino acids long. Germline CDR1 is DFQATT and CDR2 is SNEGSKA (reference sequence). With 5 bases removed from V and 1 base from J, the gap between germline ends came to 10 bases. The CDR3: CSALRGGTDTQYF. The CDR3 DNA is TGCAGTGCTCTACGCGGGGGCACAGATACGCAGTATTTT.

In its sample, this clonotype was seen once. The CDR3 spells CASSLGGGQGKETQYF. The DNA for the CDR3 is TGTGCCAGCAGCTTGGGGGGGGGACAGGGGAAAGAGACCCAGTACTTC. The V gene is TRBV5-4, the J gene TRBJ2-5; TRBD1 aligns across 10 bases. Germline V gene sequence: CDR1 SGHNT, CDR2 YYREEE (reference sequence). V trimming: 0 bases; J trimming: 3 bases; junction bases outside the gene matches: 5. The CDR3 loop spans 16 amino acids.

As to this clonotype: At one boundary the junction diverges from the germline segment, which might be a read error. This chain links TRBV7-9 with TRBJ2-5, with a possible D match to TRBD2 (7 bases). This CDR3 has 13 amino acids. Germline V gene sequence: CDR1 SEHNR, CDR2 FQNEAQ (reference sequence). Here the CDR3 DNA reads TGTGCCAGCGGCTTAGGGGGGGAAGAGACCCAGTACTTC. It codes for CASGLGGEETQYF.

This clonotype was detected only once. The V and J genes are TRBV7-9 and TRBJ2-7; possible D gene TRBD1, 7 bases. Germline V CDR1 and CDR2: SEHNR, FQNEAQ (reference sequence). This CDR3 region has 14 residues. V lost 5 bases to trimming and J lost 7 bases, with 18 bases between them. CDR3 residues: CASSQDLRGREQYF. The CDR3 coding sequence is TGTGCCAGCAGCCAAGACCTCAGGGGGAGGGAGCAGTACTTC.

CDR3 protein: CASSPGLMIETQYF. CDR3 bases: TGTGCCAGCAGCCCGGGACTGATGATAGAGACCCAGTACTTC. The chain employs TRBV14 and TRBJ2-5, with D tentatively TRBD2 (6 bases). The CDR3 sequence is 14 residues long. V lost 4 bases to trimming and J lost 4 bases, with 13 bases between them. Germline V gene lookup returns CDR1 SGHDN and CDR2 FVKESK.

This chain links TRBV19 with TRBJ1-5; 9 nucleotides line up with TRBD1. The J call may be wrong; the DNA end is better matched by TRBJ2-3. Germline values: CDR1 LNHDA, CDR2 SQIVND (reference sequence). This CDR3 is 14 amino acids long. This chain's CDR3 is CASGQGPYEQPQYF. The CDR3 nucleotides read TGTGCCAGCGGACAGGGGCCCTACGAGCAGCCCCAGTATTTT.

CDR3 bases: TGTGCCAGCAGCTTAGAGGCAGGGTGGGAGCAGTACTTC. Protein product: CASSLEAGWEQYF. The J gene is TRBJ2-7, the V gene TRBV7-8; D is possibly TRBD1 (5 bases). Trimming removed 1 base at V and 7 bases at J, with 11 bases between. Germline V gives CDR1 SGHVS, CDR2 FQNEAQ. This CDR3 contains 13 residues.

The rearrangement joins TRBV19 to TRBJ2-2; 9 bases are shared with TRBD1. Germline V lookup: CDR1 LNHDA, CDR2 SQIVND (reference sequence). CDR3 size: 16 residues. Losses at the gene ends were 3 bases for V and 2 bases for J; bases not matched to a gene: 4. The CDR3 loop is CASSILQGANTGELFF. CDR3 nucleotides: TGTGCCAGTAGTATCCTACAGGGGGCCAACACCGGGGAGCTGTTTTTT.

This chain links TRBV5-1 with TRBJ1-2; the match to TRBD1 covers 9 bases. V shed 9 bases, J shed 2 bases, and the junction held 8 bases outside the gene matches. The germline gives CDR1 SGHRS, CDR2 YFSETQ. The CDR3 consists of 14 residues. As DNA, the CDR3 is TGCGCCACCCGGTCGGGACAGGGCAACTATGGCTACACCTTC. It translates to CATRSGQGNYGYTF.

CDR3 DNA sequence: TGCGCCAGCAGCGTAGGACAGGGGAGATCTGAGCAGTTCTTC. Translated, it gives CASSVGQGRSEQFF. The rearrangement uses TRBV5-1 and TRBJ2-1; 9 bases are shared with TRBD1. This CDR3 is built from 14 residues. With 4 bases clipped from V and 9 bases from J, the junction kept 8 bases outside the gene matches. Per germline, CDR1 SGHRS and CDR2 YFSETQ.

The chain recombines TRBV20-1 with TRBJ1-6; no reliable D call. From germline, CDR1 is DFQATT and CDR2 SNEGSKA (reference sequence). Trimming removed 5 bases at V and 2 bases at J, with 13 bases between. The CDR3 has 15 amino acids. CDR3 sequence: CSAQDLQTYNSPLHF. The DNA of the CDR3 is TGCAGTGCTCAAGATTTACAGACCTATAATTCACCCCTCCACTTT.

The CDR3 DNA sequence: TGTGCCAGCCGGAGGGTGGGGGACAGTGCGGTATGGTACTTC. Its protein product is CASRRVGDSAVWYF. The chain recombines TRBV7-9 with TRBJ2-7; TRBD1 might be the D (7 bases). CDR1 and CDR2 (germline): SEHNR, FQNEAQ (reference sequence). The CDR3 covers 14 residues. The V and J ends lost 8 bases and 12 bases respectively, with 26 bases between them. Full variable domain (rest looked up from reference TRBV7-9 and TRBJ2-7): DTGVSQNPRHKITKRGQNVTFRCDPISEHNRLYWYRQTLGQGPEFLTYFQNEAQLEKSRLLSDRFSAERPKGSFSTLEIQRTEQGDSAMYLCASRRVGDSAVWYFGPGTRLTVT.